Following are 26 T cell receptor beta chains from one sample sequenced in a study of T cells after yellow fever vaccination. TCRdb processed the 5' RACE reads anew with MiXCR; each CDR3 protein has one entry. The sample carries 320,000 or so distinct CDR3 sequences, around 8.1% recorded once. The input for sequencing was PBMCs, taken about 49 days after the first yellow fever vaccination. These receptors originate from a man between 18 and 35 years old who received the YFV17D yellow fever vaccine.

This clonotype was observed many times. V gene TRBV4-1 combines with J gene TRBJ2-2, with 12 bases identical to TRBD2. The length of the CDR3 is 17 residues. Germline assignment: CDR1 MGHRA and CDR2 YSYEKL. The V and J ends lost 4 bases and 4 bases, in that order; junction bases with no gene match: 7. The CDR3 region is CASSLYSSGGGTGELFF. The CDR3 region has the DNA TGCGCCAGCAGCCTATACTCTAGCGGGGGGGGCACCGGGGAGCTGTTTTTT.

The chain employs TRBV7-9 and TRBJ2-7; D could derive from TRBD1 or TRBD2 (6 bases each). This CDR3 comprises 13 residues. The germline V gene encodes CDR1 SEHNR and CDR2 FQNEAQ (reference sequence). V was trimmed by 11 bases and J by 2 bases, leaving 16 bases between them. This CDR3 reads CAVTGGPAYEQYF. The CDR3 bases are TGTGCCGTAACCGGGGGCCCGGCCTACGAGCAGTACTTC.

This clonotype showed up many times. The CDR3 loop is CASSYPGQAFLSYEQYF. Written as DNA, the CDR3 is TGTGCCAGCAGTTACCCGGGACAGGCTTTCCTTTCTTACGAGCAGTACTTC. This chain uses TRBV6-2 or TRBV6-3 with TRBJ2-7; 8 bases match TRBD1. Looked up from germline, CDR1 is MNHEY and CDR2 is SVGEGT. J was trimmed by 4 bases and V by 2 bases; bases with no gene match: 13. The CDR3 is 17 residues long.

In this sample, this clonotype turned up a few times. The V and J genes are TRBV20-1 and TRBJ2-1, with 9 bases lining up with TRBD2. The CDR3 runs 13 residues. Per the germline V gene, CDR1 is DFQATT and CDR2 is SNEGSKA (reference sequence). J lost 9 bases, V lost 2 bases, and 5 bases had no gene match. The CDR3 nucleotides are TGCAGTGCTAGATTAGCGGGGGTCGGTGAGCAGTTCTTC. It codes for CSARLAGVGEQFF.

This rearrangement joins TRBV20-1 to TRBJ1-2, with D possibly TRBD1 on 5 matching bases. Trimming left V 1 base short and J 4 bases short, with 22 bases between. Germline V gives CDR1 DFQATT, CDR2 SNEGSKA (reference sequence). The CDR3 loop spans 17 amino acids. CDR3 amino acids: CSARGGGGRDLRYGYTF. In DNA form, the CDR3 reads TGCAGTGCTAGAGGGGGGGGAGGTCGCGATCTTCGCTATGGCTACACCTTC.

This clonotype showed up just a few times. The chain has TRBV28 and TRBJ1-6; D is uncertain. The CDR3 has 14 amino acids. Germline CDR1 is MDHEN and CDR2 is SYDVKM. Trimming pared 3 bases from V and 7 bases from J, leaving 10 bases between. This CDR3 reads CASSFNSGNSPLHF. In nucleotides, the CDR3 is TGTGCCAGCAGTTTCAATTCAGGCAATTCACCCCTCCACTTT.

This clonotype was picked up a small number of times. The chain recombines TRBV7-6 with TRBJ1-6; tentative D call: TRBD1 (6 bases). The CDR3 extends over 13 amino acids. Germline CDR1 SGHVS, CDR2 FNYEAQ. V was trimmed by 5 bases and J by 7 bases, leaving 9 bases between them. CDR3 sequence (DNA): TGTGCCAGCAGCCGGGACACGAATTCACCCCTCCACTTT. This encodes CASSRDTNSPLHF.

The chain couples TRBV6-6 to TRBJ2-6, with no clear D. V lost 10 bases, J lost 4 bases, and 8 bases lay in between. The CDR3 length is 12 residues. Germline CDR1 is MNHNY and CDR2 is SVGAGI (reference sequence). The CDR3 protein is CATHGGANVLTF. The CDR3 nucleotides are TGTGCCACTCACGGGGGGGCCAACGTCCTGACTTTC.

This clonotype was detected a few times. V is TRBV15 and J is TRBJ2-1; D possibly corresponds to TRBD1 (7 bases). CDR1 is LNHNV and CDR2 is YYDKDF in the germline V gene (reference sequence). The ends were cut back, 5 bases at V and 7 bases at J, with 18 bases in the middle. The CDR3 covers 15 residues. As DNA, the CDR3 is TGTGCCACCAGCCCTACCACTGCAGGGGGGAATGAGCAGTTCTTC. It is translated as CATSPTTAGGNEQFF.

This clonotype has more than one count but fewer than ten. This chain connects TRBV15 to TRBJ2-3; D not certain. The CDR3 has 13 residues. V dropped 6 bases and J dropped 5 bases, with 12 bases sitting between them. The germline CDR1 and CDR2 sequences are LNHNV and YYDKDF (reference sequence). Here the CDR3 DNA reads TGTGCCACCAGATATATTCCAGGAGATACGCAGTATTTT. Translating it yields CATRYIPGDTQYF. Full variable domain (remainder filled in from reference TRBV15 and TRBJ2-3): DAMVIQNPRYQVTQFGKPVTLSCSQTLNHNVMYWYQQKSSQAPKLLFHYYDKDFNNEADTPDNFQSRRPNTSFCFLDIRSPGLGDTAMYLCATRYIPGDTQYFGPGTRLTVL.

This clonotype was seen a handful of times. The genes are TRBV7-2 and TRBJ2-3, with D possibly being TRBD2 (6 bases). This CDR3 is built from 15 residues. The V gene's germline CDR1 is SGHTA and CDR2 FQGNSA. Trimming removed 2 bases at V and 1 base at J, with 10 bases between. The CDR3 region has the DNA TGTGCCAGCAGCTTAATAGCGGTAGGCACAGATACGCAGTATTTT. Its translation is CASSLIAVGTDTQYF.

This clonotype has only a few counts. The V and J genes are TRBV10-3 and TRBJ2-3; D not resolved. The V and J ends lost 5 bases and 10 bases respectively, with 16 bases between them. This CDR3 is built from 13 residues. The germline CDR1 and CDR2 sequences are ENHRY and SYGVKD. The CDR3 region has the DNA TGTGCCATCAGTCAGAACCTAGGTGAGGCGCAGTATTTT. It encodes CAISQNLGEAQYF.

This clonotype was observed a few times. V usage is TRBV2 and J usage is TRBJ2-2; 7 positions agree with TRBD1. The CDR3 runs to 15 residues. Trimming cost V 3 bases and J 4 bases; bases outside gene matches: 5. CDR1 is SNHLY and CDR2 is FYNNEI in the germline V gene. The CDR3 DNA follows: TGTGCCAGCAGTGAGACAGGGACGCTCACCGGGGAGCTGTTTTTT. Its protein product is CASSETGTLTGELFF.

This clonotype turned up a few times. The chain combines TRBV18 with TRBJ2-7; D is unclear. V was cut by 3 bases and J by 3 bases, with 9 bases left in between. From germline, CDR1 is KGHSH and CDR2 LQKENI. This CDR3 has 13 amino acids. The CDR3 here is CASSPGPNYEQYV. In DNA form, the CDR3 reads TGTGCCAGCTCACCTGGGCCTAACTACGAGCAGTACGTC.

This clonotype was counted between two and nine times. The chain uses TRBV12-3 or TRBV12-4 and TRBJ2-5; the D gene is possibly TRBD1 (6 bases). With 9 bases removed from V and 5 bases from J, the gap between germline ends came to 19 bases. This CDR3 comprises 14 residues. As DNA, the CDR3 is TGTGCCAGTCAGACAGGCACAGCTCTTGAGACCCAGTACTTC. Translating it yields CASQTGTALETQYF.

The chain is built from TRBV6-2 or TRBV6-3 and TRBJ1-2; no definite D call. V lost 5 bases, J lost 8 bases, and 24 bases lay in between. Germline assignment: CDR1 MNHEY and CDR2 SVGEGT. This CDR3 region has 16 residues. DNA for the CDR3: TGTGCCAGCAGTCTCCCCGGTCGGCAAACCGTGGACGGCTACACCTTC. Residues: CASSLPGRQTVDGYTF.

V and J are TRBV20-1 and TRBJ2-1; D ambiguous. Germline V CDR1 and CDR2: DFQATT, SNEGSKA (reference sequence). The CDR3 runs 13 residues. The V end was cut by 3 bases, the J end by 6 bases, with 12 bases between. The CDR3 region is CSASFGIRNEQFF. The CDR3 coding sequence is TGCAGTGCTAGCTTCGGTATCCGCAATGAGCAGTTCTTC.

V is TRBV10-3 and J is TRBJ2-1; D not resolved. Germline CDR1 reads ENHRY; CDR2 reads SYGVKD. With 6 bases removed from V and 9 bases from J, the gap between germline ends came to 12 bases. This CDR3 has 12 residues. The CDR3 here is CAISPQYGEQFF. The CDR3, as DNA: TGTGCCATCAGCCCTCAGTACGGTGAGCAGTTCTTC.

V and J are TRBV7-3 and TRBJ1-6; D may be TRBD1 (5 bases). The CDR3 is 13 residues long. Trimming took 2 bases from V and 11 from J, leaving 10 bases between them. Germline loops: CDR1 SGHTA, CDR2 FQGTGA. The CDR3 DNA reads TGTGCCAGCAGCTTAGGGGGAATCGCACCCCTCCACTTT. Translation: CASSLGGIAPLHF.

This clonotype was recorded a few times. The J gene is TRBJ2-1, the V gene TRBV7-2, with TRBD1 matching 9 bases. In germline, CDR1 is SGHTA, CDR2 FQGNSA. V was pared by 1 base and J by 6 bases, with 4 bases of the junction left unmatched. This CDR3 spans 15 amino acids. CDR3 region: CASSLGTGGFNEQFF. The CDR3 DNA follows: TGTGCCAGCAGCTTAGGTACAGGGGGCTTCAATGAGCAGTTCTTC.

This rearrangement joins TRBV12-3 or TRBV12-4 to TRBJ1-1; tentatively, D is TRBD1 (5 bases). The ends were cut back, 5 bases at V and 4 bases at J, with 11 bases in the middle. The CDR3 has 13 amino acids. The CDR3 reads CASSPFGGTEAFF. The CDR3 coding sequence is TGTGCCAGCAGTCCCTTCGGGGGCACTGAAGCTTTCTTT.

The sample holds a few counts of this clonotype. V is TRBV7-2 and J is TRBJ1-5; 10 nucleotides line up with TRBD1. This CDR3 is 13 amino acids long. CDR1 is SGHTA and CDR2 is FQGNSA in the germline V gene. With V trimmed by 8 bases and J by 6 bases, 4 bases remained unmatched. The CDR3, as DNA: TGTGCCAGCCGACAGGGGGCCGGTCAGCCCCAGCATTTT. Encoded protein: CASRQGAGQPQHF. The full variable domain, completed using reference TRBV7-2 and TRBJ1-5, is GAGVSQSPSNKVTEKGKDVELRCDPISGHTALYWYRQSLGQGLEFLIYFQGNSAPDKSGLPSDRFSAERTGGSVSTLTIQRTQQEDSAVYLCASRQGAGQPQHFGDGTRLSIL.

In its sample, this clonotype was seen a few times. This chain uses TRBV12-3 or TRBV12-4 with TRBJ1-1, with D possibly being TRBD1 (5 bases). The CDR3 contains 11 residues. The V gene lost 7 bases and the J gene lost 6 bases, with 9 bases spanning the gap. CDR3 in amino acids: CASTQGPEAFF. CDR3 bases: TGTGCCAGCACTCAGGGCCCTGAAGCTTTCTTT.

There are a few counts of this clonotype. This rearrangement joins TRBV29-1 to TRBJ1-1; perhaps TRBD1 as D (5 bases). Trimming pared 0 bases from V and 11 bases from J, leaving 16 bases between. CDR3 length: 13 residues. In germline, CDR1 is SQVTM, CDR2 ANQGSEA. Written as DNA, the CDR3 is TGCAGCGTTGAAGATTCACCGGGGCAAGGGGCTTTCTTT. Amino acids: CSVEDSPGQGAFF.

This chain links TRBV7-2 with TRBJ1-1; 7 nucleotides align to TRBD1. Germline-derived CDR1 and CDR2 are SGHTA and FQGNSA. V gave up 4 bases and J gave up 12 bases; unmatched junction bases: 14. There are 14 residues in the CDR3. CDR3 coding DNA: TGTGCCAGCAGCTCGCAGGGGGGATCAGGAGCGACTTTCTTT. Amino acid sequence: CASSSQGGSGATFF. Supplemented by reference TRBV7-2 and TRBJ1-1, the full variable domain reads GAGVSQSPSNKVTEKGKDVELRCDPISGHTALYWYRQSLGQGLEFLIYFQGNSAPDKSGLPSDRFSAERTGGSVSTLTIQRTQQEDSAVYLCASSSQGGSGATFFGQGTRLTVV.

The CDR3 is CASRSGQALSYEQYF. In DNA, the CDR3 is TGTGCCAGCAGGTCTGGACAGGCTTTATCCTACGAGCAGTACTTC. The chain uses TRBV7-9 and TRBJ2-7; TRBD1 aligns across 7 bases. Germline CDR1 and CDR2: SEHNR and FQNEAQ (reference sequence). V lost 6 bases to trimming and J lost 1 base; unmatched junction nucleotides: 9. There are 15 residues in the CDR3.